This T cell receptor (beta chain) comes out of a study of cytomegalovirus exposure and HLA in healthy donors. Regarding the study as a whole: As was reported, the classifier diagnosed cytomegalovirus status with high specificity and sensitivity. Previously analyzed data showed that most TCR beta V segments were productive at a frequency of about 90% or about 30%. In vitro checks showed that a few CMV-associated chains really do target CMV antigens. Reportedly, fewer N-insertions than the approximately 610-donor mean appeared in an Asian-associated ancestry cluster in a later analysis.

In regard to this clone: Its target is not known.

The PCR contained 60 Vbeta and 13 Jbeta primers. Method: immunoSEQ multiplex PCR; TCRdb's copy keeps in-frame clones and lacks some. Of 150,000 to 200,000 clones listed, about 72% are singletons. The CDR3 has 16 amino acids. The V and J ends lost 5 bases and 1 base, in that order; junction bases with no gene match: 6. Per the germline V gene, CDR1 is MNHEY and CDR2 is SMNVEV (reference sequence). This receptor was taken from a man aged 45-65 years in good health and CMV-seropositive. The specimen sequenced was PBMCs. The chain employs TRBV27 and TRBJ1-5, with 9 positions matching TRBD1. The CDR3 sequence: CASSPTGGWSNQPQHF. CDR3 sequence (DNA): TGTGCCAGCAGTCCCACAGGGGGCTGGAGCAATCAGCCCCAGCATTTT.